These 30 T cell receptor beta chains were all obtained from the same sample, sequenced in a study of T cell responses to AZD1222 COVID-19 vaccine. TCRdb keeps only in-frame clones here, not all; method: immunoSEQ multiplex PCR. The profile covers around 200,000 clones, with approximately 94% appearing a single time and roughly 1.7% taken by the ten largest. Sequencing was performed on peripheral blood, taken 28 days after the second AZD1222 dose. These receptors all come from an adult who received the AZD1222 COVID-19 vaccine.

This chain joins TRBV19 and TRBJ2-7, with D perhaps TRBD1 (6 bases). The CDR3 is 12 amino acids. From germline, CDR1 is LNHDA and CDR2 SQIVND (reference sequence). The germline V and J ends were trimmed by 3 bases and 11 bases, with 14 bases remaining between them. CDR3 residues: CASSMRQDSKYF. The CDR3 DNA reads TGTGCCAGTAGTATGAGGCAGGACAGCAAGTACTTC.

V and J are TRBV29-1 and TRBJ1-2; D possibly corresponds to TRBD1 (6 bases). There are 15 residues in the CDR3. V lost 3 bases and J lost 3, with 17 bases in between. Looked up from germline, CDR1 is SQVTM and CDR2 is ANQGSEA. For the CDR3, the DNA is TGCAGCGTTGACGCGGGCACAGGGCAAGACTATGGCTACACCTTC. Protein sequence: CSVDAGTGQDYGYTF.

The rearrangement joins TRBV19 to TRBJ2-6; 7 positions agree with TRBD1. The V gene end was trimmed by 3 bases and the J gene end by 0 bases; junction bases not matched to a gene: 5. The CDR3 is 17 amino acids. The germline CDR1 and CDR2 sequences are LNHDA and SQIVND (reference sequence). The CDR3 loop is CASSIQTGTSGANVLTF. CDR3 bases: TGTGCCAGTAGTATCCAGACAGGGACCTCTGGGGCCAACGTCCTGACTTTC.

The chain is built from TRBV5-6 and TRBJ1-6; TRBD1 is a possible D gene (5 bases). The CDR3 is 15 amino acids. The V and J ends lost 0 bases and 3 bases respectively, with 7 bases between them. Germline assignment: CDR1 SGHDT and CDR2 YYEEEE. The CDR3 nucleotides read TGTGCCAGCAGCTTGGCAGGGTTCTATAATTCACCCCTCCACTTT. As protein: CASSLAGFYNSPLHF.

The rearrangement links TRBV11-3 to TRBJ2-5, with TRBD1 matching over 12 bases. The CDR3 contains 16 residues. Germline V CDR1 and CDR2: SGHNT, YENEEA. V lost 6 bases, J lost 4 bases, and 9 bases stayed unmatched. The CDR3 DNA sequence: TGTGCCAGCAGTTCCGGGACAGGGGGCCGAGGAGAGACCCAGTACTTC. Translating it yields CASSSGTGGRGETQYF.

The chain couples TRBV19 to TRBJ1-5, with unresolved D. The CDR3 is made up of 15 amino acids. V dropped 4 bases and J dropped 0 bases, with 10 bases sitting between them. Germline loops: CDR1 LNHDA, CDR2 SQIVND (reference sequence). The CDR3 protein is CASSTLSASNQPQHF. The CDR3 bases are TGTGCCAGTAGTACCCTCTCAGCTAGCAATCAGCCCCAGCATTTT. Filled out from reference TRBV19 and TRBJ1-5, the complete variable domain reads DGGITQSPKYLFRKEGQNVTLSCEQNLNHDAMYWYRQDPGQGLRLIYYSQIVNDFQKGDIAEGYSVSREKKESFPLTVTSAQKNPTAFYLCASSTLSASNQPQHFGDGTRLSIL.

The J gene is TRBJ1-5, the V gene TRBV18, with 8 bases lining up with TRBD1. After removal of 8 bases from V and 1 base from J, the junction contained 7 bases not matched to a gene. Germline CDR1 and CDR2: KGHSH and LQKENI. This CDR3 is 15 amino acids long. CDR3 DNA sequence: TGTGCCAGCCACGGACAGGGCTGGAGCAATCAGCCCCAGCATTTT. Its protein product is CASHGQGWSNQPQHF.

The CDR3 here is CASSEARGVAGYTF. The CDR3 region has the DNA TGTGCCAGCAGTGAAGCTCGGGGGGTTGCTGGCTACACCTTC. This chain joins TRBV2 and TRBJ1-2, with a possible D match to TRBD1 (5 bases). CDR1 and CDR2 (germline): SNHLY, FYNNEI. V dropped 0 bases and J dropped 7 bases, with 12 bases sitting between them. The CDR3 loop spans 14 amino acids. Combining the CDR3 with reference TRBV2 and TRBJ1-2 gives the whole variable domain EPEVTQTPSHQVTQMGQEVILRCVPISNHLYFYWYRQILGQKVEFLVSFYNNEISEKSEIFDDQFSVERPDGSNFTLKIRSTKLEDSAMYFCASSEARGVAGYTFGSGTRLTVV.

The DNA for the CDR3 is TGTGCCAGTAAGCGGGAGGGGGTCACCTACGAGCAGTACTTC. It encodes CASKREGVTYEQYF. The chain couples TRBV28 to TRBJ2-7, with 10 nucleotides matching TRBD2. The CDR3 contains 14 residues. Per the germline V gene, CDR1 is MDHEN and CDR2 is SYDVKM. Unmatched junction bases numbered 7, after V lost 9 bases and J lost 2 bases. The full variable domain, in which reference TRBV28 and TRBJ2-7 provide the parts outside the CDR3, is DVKVTQSSRYLVKRTGEKVFLECVQDMDHENMFWYRQDPGLGLRLIYFSYDVKMKEKGDIPEGYSVSREKKERFSLILESASTNQTSMYLCASKREGVTYEQYFGPGTRLTVT.

The chain links TRBV29-1 to TRBJ2-5; no definite D call. Trimming pared 6 bases from V and 2 bases from J, leaving 16 bases between. CDR1 and CDR2 from the germline V gene are SQVTM and ANQGSEA. The CDR3 totals 14 residues. In DNA, the CDR3 is TGCAGCGTCGAGAAGGTGTCTTTTCAAGAGACCCAGTACTTC. It codes for CSVEKVSFQETQYF.

The J gene is TRBJ2-2, the V gene TRBV5-5; no clear D. The length of the CDR3 is 16 residues. Germline V gene data show CDR1 as SGHKS and CDR2 as YYEKEE (reference sequence). The V gene lost 4 bases and the J gene lost 0 bases, with 13 bases spanning the gap. The CDR3 loop reads CASSQVALANTGELFF. CDR3 in DNA: TGTGCCAGCAGCCAGGTAGCACTCGCGAACACCGGGGAGCTGTTTTTT.

This chain uses TRBV5-8 with TRBJ1-2, with 8 bases lining up with TRBD1. CDR1 is SGHTS and CDR2 is YDEGEE in the germline V gene. The V segment lost 6 bases and the J segment 3 bases; nucleotides outside the gene matches: 7. This CDR3 contains 14 residues. CDR3 nucleotides: TGTGCCAGCACCGGGGACAGGAGGCACTATGGCTACACCTTC. As protein: CASTGDRRHYGYTF.

The rearrangement links TRBV30 to TRBJ1-1; 10 positions agree with TRBD1. CDR1 GTSNPN and CDR2 SVGIG come from the germline V gene (reference sequence). This CDR3 has 12 amino acids. V dropped 3 bases and J dropped 12; count of bases not matched to a gene: 7. CDR3 nucleotide sequence: TGTGCCTGGAGGCAGAGGGACAGGGGAACTTTCTTT. It encodes CAWRQRDRGTFF. Combining the CDR3 with reference TRBV30 and TRBJ1-1 gives the whole variable domain SQTIHQWPATLVQPVGSPLSLECTVEGTSNPNLYWYRQAAGRGLQLLFYSVGIGQISSEVPQNLSASRPQDRQFILSSKKLLLSDSGFYLCAWRQRDRGTFFGQGTRLTVV.

The chain combines TRBV7-9 with TRBJ1-2, with D possibly TRBD1 on 5 matching bases. Trimming removed 6 bases from V and 3 bases from J, with 14 bases in between. This CDR3 contains 14 residues. Germline CDR1 reads SEHNR; CDR2 reads FQNEAQ (reference sequence). CDR3 protein: CASRYTGTDYGYTF. The CDR3 DNA follows: TGTGCCAGCAGATATACCGGGACCGACTATGGCTACACCTTC.

CDR3 sequence reads: CASSLEAAGDNEQFF. CDR3 sequence (DNA): TGTGCCAGCAGCTTAGAGGCAGCGGGGGACAATGAGCAGTTCTTC. This chain uses TRBV7-2 with TRBJ2-1; 8 bases map to TRBD2. Germline V CDR1 and CDR2: SGHTA, FQGNSA. V lost 1 base, J lost 5 bases, and 4 bases stayed unmatched. This CDR3 comprises 15 residues.

V and J are TRBV19 and TRBJ2-1; TRBD2 matches 7 bases. The CDR3 is 16 amino acids. V lost 10 bases, J lost 5 bases, and 17 bases stayed unmatched. Germline V gene sequence: CDR1 LNHDA, CDR2 SQIVND (reference sequence). Written as DNA, the CDR3 is TGTGCCACTTCAGTAACGGGGGGACTACAAAACAATGAGCAGTTCTTC. Encoded protein: CATSVTGGLQNNEQFF.

The V gene is TRBV7-3, the J gene TRBJ2-1; 7 positions agree with TRBD2. The CDR3 runs to 14 residues. V gave up 5 bases and J gave up 7 bases; unmatched junction bases: 8. Looked up from germline, CDR1 is SGHTA and CDR2 is FQGTGA. The DNA of the CDR3 is TGTGCCAGCAGCGAACGGGACTACCCTAATGAGCAGTTCTTC. The encoded protein is CASSERDYPNEQFF. Together with reference TRBV7-3 and TRBJ2-1, the CDR3 gives the full variable domain: GAGVSQTPSNKVTEKGKYVELRCDPISGHTALYWYRQSLGQGPEFLIYFQGTGAADDSGLPNDRFFAVRPEGSVSTLKIQRTERGDSAVYLCASSERDYPNEQFFGPGTRLTVL.

The chain carries TRBV4-1 and TRBJ2-5; D gene uncertain. The germline V gene has CDR1 MGHRA and CDR2 YSYEKL. The CDR3 has 15 residues. Trimming pared 3 bases from V and 0 bases from J, leaving 11 bases between. Here the CDR3 reads CASSHGDRDQETQYF. For the CDR3, the DNA is TGCGCCAGCAGCCATGGAGACCGGGACCAAGAGACCCAGTACTTC.

The chain recombines TRBV7-8 with TRBJ1-2; 7 nucleotides agree with TRBD1. Germline V CDR1 and CDR2: SGHVS, FQNEAQ. V shed 3 bases, J shed 3 bases, and the junction held 13 bases outside the gene matches. The CDR3 has 17 amino acids. CDR3 residues: CASSLVVGTETYYGYTF. The DNA of the CDR3 is TGTGCCAGCAGCTTGGTCGTCGGGACAGAGACTTACTATGGCTACACCTTC. The full variable domain, rest sourced from reference TRBV7-8 and TRBJ1-2, is GAGVSQSPRYKVAKRGQDVALRCDPISGHVSLFWYQQALGQGPEFLTYFQNEAQLDKSGLPSDRFFAERPEGSVSTLKIQRTQQEDSAVYLCASSLVVGTETYYGYTFGSGTRLTVV.

For this clone: Additional DNA sequences in this sample encode the identical CDR3. CDR3 DNA sequence: TGCAGCGTGGAACGAACCGGGACAGGGTATCACGAGCAGTACTTC. Amino acids: CSVERTGTGYHEQYF. The V call is TRBV29-1, the J call TRBJ2-7, with 9 bases matching TRBD1. This CDR3 spans 15 amino acids. The V segment lost 6 bases and the J segment 5 bases; nucleotides outside the gene matches: 14. CDR1 and CDR2 (germline): SQVTM, ANQGSEA.

CDR3 DNA: TGTGCCAGCACCCTACCCCATTACTATCAGCCCCAGCATTTT. This gives the protein CASTLPHYYQPQHF. V is TRBV28 and J is TRBJ1-5; D remains ambiguous. Trimming shortened V by 7 bases and J by 5 bases, and 15 bases separated the two germline ends. The length of the CDR3 is 14 residues. Germline lookup yields CDR1 MDHEN and CDR2 SYDVKM.

J is TRBJ2-5 and V is TRBV7-3; no definite D call. Germline V gives CDR1 SGHTA, CDR2 FQGTGA. CDR3 length: 15 residues. V was shortened by 0 bases and J by 4 bases, with 12 bases between the two germline ends. CDR3 bases: TGTGCCAGCAGCTTAACTCATAGTGGGCGAGAGACCCAGTACTTC. Encoded protein: CASSLTHSGRETQYF.

V and J are TRBV5-1 and TRBJ1-2; D uncertain. Trimming took off 0 bases at V and 2 bases at J, with 5 bases between the two ends. The CDR3 has 13 amino acids. In germline, CDR1 is SGHRS, CDR2 YFSETQ. This CDR3 is CASSLDINYGYTF. Here the CDR3 DNA reads TGCGCCAGCAGCTTGGACATAAACTATGGCTACACCTTC.

The chain couples TRBV11-3 to TRBJ1-2; possibly TRBD1 for D (6 bases). Per the germline V gene, CDR1 is SGHNT and CDR2 is YENEEA. Trimming stripped 5 bases from V and 0 bases from J, with 13 bases between. The CDR3 is 15 amino acids. CDR3 in DNA: TGTGCCAGCAGCACTGACAGGTACACTAACTATGGCTACACCTTC. Encoded protein: CASSTDRYTNYGYTF.

V and J are TRBV7-2 and TRBJ2-7; 10 nucleotides agree with TRBD2. The CDR3 has 15 amino acids. Trimming at V came to 1 base and at J to 5 bases, leaving 5 bases not matched to a gene. Germline V gene sequence: CDR1 SGHTA, CDR2 FQGNSA. The CDR3 protein is CASSLEAGGLNEQYF. CDR3 nucleotide sequence: TGTGCCAGCAGCTTAGAAGCGGGGGGGCTTAACGAGCAGTACTTC.

The rearrangement links TRBV27 to TRBJ1-1; possibly TRBD1 for D (5 bases). The CDR3 length is 13 residues. From germline, CDR1 is MNHEY and CDR2 SMNVEV (reference sequence). Trimming took 9 bases from V and 4 from J, leaving 15 bases between them. CDR3 nucleotides: TGTGCCAGTTGGTCCCCCCAGGGCACTGAAGCTTTCTTT. The encoded protein is CASWSPQGTEAFF.

The rearrangement uses TRBV4-3 and TRBJ1-2, with D unresolved. The V gene's germline CDR1 is LGHNA and CDR2 YSLEER. The germline V and J ends were trimmed by 3 bases and 7 bases, with 15 bases remaining between them. The CDR3 is made up of 14 amino acids. DNA of the CDR3: TGCGCCAGCAGCCAGGCCTTCGGTGGGAGTGGCTACACCTTC. Its translation: CASSQAFGGSGYTF.

The chain links TRBV28 to TRBJ1-2, with a possible D match to TRBD1 (6 bases). CDR1 is MDHEN, CDR2 SYDVKM, per germline. Trimming stripped 2 bases from V and 8 bases from J, with 15 bases between. This CDR3 has 14 amino acids. Here the CDR3 reads CASSLPGEVEGYTF. In nucleotides, the CDR3 is TGTGCCAGCAGTTTACCAGGGGAGGTAGAAGGCTACACCTTC.

The CDR3, as DNA: TGTGCCAGCAGCTTTGGGACAAGTAGCTCCTACGAGCAGTACTTC. Protein: CASSFGTSSSYEQYF. J is TRBJ2-7 and V is TRBV5-4, with D perhaps matching TRBD1 (6 bases). Trimming stripped 2 bases from V and 0 bases from J, with 12 bases between. CDR1 and CDR2 (germline): SGHNT, YYREEE (reference sequence). This CDR3 region has 15 residues.

About this clone: This specimen includes other DNA sequences encoding the same CDR3. This chain uses TRBV5-1 with TRBJ2-1, with 11 positions matching TRBD2. The germline CDR1 and CDR2 sequences are SGHRS and YFSETQ. The CDR3 has 14 amino acids. J gave up 9 bases and V 0 bases, and 2 bases lay outside the gene matches. CDR3 DNA: TGCGCCAGCAGCTTGGGGCTAGCGGGGGGTGAGCAGTTCTTC. As protein: CASSLGLAGGEQFF.